This T cell receptor (beta chain) derives from a study of T cell responses to AZD1222 COVID-19 vaccine. Clones were sequenced by immunoSEQ multiplex PCR, and TCRdb holds only the in-frame ones, with some missing. The sample holds around 110,000 clones; 85% to 90% are singletons and the top ten take approximately 10%. The specimen comprised peripheral blood, sampled on day 0 of AZD1222 vaccination. The sequence came from an adult in good health.

The CDR3 DNA follows: TGTGCCTGGAGCTCCGGACAGGGAATACATGGCTACACCTTC. This encodes CAWSSGQGIHGYTF. The chain recombines TRBV30 with TRBJ1-2, with TRBD1 matching 8 bases. With 3 bases clipped from V and 6 bases from J, the junction kept 9 bases outside the gene matches. The germline V gene has CDR1 GTSNPN and CDR2 SVGIG (reference sequence). This CDR3 contains 14 residues. The variable domain in full, with the rest retrieved from reference TRBV30 and TRBJ1-2, is SQTIHQWPATLVQPVGSPLSLECTVEGTSNPNLYWYRQAAGRGLQLLFYSVGIGQISSEVPQNLSASRPQDRQFILSSKKLLLSDSGFYLCAWSSGQGIHGYTFGSGTRLTVV.